These 10 T cell receptor beta chains originate from one sample sequenced in a study of blood T cell repertoires in COVID-19. Measured with immunoSEQ multiplex PCR; TCRdb has only the in-frame clones, and not every one. This sample yields about 480,000 clones, of which 88% are seen a single time; around an eighth belongs to the top ten. Sequenced material: peripheral blood. Source of these receptors: a woman between 45 and 60 years old with COVID-19, enrolled during active disease.

The chain uses TRBV11-2 and TRBJ2-7; TRBD1 aligns across 9 bases. Trimming at V came to 2 bases and at J to 6 bases, leaving 14 bases not matched to a gene. Germline values: CDR1 SGHAT, CDR2 FQNNGV. CDR3 length equals 17 residues. CDR3 protein: CASSLPPFAGQGFEQYF. In nucleotides, the CDR3 is TGTGCCAGCAGCTTACCTCCTTTTGCCGGACAGGGGTTCGAGCAGTACTTC.

The chain is built from TRBV4-2 and TRBJ2-1; 11 positions match TRBD2. Germline V gene sequence: CDR1 LGHNA, CDR2 YNFKEQ. This CDR3 comprises 15 residues. The ends lost 3 bases at V and 7 bases at J; junction bases unmatched: 5. CDR3 sequence: CASSHSGGALNEQFF. In DNA form, the CDR3 reads TGTGCCAGCAGCCATAGCGGGGGGGCCTTGAATGAGCAGTTCTTC.

The chain carries TRBV11-2 and TRBJ2-1; 11 nucleotides agree with TRBD2. Germline assignment: CDR1 SGHAT and CDR2 FQNNGV. The trim removed 2 bases at V and 15 bases at J, leaving 21 bases unmatched. The CDR3 totals 18 residues. CDR3 nucleotide sequence: TGTGCCAGCAGCTTAAATCGAGATCCGGGACTAGCGGTAGGACGGGTGTTCTTC. Protein product: CASSLNRDPGLAVGRVFF.

The genes are TRBV4-1 and TRBJ2-5, with 8 positions matching TRBD1. The junction had 8 bases not matched to a gene; V was cut back by 0 bases and J by 2 bases. Germline assignment: CDR1 MGHRA and CDR2 YSYEKL. There are 17 residues in the CDR3. The CDR3 region is CASSQEQATGGQETQYF. In DNA, the CDR3 is TGCGCCAGCAGCCAAGAACAGGCAACAGGGGGACAAGAGACCCAGTACTTC.

This rearrangement joins TRBV6-1 to TRBJ1-5; weak D call: TRBD1 (5 bases). In germline, CDR1 is MNHNS, CDR2 SASEGT. The CDR3 has 14 amino acids. V was clipped by 3 bases and J by 12 bases, with 18 bases between them. CDR3 region: CASSEVFSEGDQHF. CDR3 coding DNA: TGTGCCAGCAGTGAGGTTTTTAGTGAAGGGGACCAGCATTTT.

The chain combines TRBV5-1 with TRBJ2-7, with TRBD1 as a possible D gene (5 bases). The CDR3 has 14 residues. V was clipped by 1 base and J by 3 bases, with 11 bases between them. Germline CDR1 SGHRS, CDR2 YFSETQ. CDR3 nucleotide sequence: TGCGCCAGCAGCTTGAGGGAAGGGGACTACGAGCAGTACTTC. Its protein is CASSLREGDYEQYF.

This clone was recorded once. The chain combines TRBV20-1 with TRBJ2-7; 9 bases line up with TRBD2. Losses at the gene ends were 3 bases for V and 3 bases for J; bases not matched to a gene: 0. Germline V gene lookup returns CDR1 DFQATT and CDR2 SNEGSKA (reference sequence). This CDR3 spans 12 amino acids. CDR3 DNA sequence: TGCAGTGCTAGTAGCGGGGGCTACGAGCAGTACTTC. Translating gives CSASSGGYEQYF.

The CDR3 is CASSHPIGGANYGYTF. The DNA for the CDR3 is TGTGCCAGCAGCCACCCAATCGGGGGGGCGAACTATGGCTACACCTTC. This chain uses TRBV7-9 with TRBJ1-2; possibly TRBD1 for D (6 bases). The CDR3 is 16 amino acids. Trimming shortened V by 5 bases and J by 2 bases, and 18 bases separated the two germline ends. The germline gives CDR1 SEHNR, CDR2 FQNEAQ (reference sequence).

This clone was recorded a few times. The V gene is TRBV20-1, the J gene TRBJ2-5; 10 bases are shared with TRBD2. Losses at the gene ends were 3 bases for V and 5 bases for J; bases not matched to a gene: 3. CDR1 and CDR2 (germline): DFQATT, SNEGSKA (reference sequence). The CDR3 contains 13 residues. The CDR3 coding sequence is TGCAGTGCTAGTAGTAGCGGGGGGGAGACCCAGTACTTC. It translates to CSASSSGGETQYF.

The rearrangement links TRBV30 to TRBJ1-3; tentative D call: TRBD1 (6 bases). Trimming removed 8 bases from V and 0 bases from J, with 14 bases in between. Germline values: CDR1 GTSNPN, CDR2 SVGIG (reference sequence). The CDR3 runs 14 residues. The CDR3 reads CAGYRDYSGNTIYF. As DNA, the CDR3 is TGTGCCGGGTACAGGGATTACTCTGGAAACACCATATATTTT.